Presented here are 20 T cell receptor beta chains from one specimen sequenced in a study of vaccination effects on CD4 cells after COVID-19. These TCRs' antigens remain unknown. Subsequent to ten to eleven days of culture, CD4+ T cells were isolated. Each participant was administered two doses of either the BNT162b2 or the mRNA-1273 vaccine. Data came from immunoSEQ multiplex PCR; TCRdb stores just in-frame clones and leaves some out. The data show nearly 45,000 clones, about three quarters seen once. Sequenced material: CD4+ T cells from PBMCs cultured without peptide, taken after COVID-19 vaccination. The receptors originated from a human donor who received a COVID-19 vaccine.

In its sample, this clone was seen once. The chain recombines TRBV6-5 with TRBJ2-7; no clear D gene. The V and J ends lost 11 bases and 4 bases respectively, with 21 bases between them. This CDR3 comprises 14 residues. CDR1 is MNHEY, CDR2 SVGAGI, per germline. The CDR3 is CASRTHSSPYEQYF. Written as DNA, the CDR3 is TGTGCCTCTCGGACCCACTCAAGTCCTTACGAGCAGTACTTC.

The genes are TRBV6-5 and TRBJ2-3, with a tentative D call TRBD2 (5 bases). Per germline, CDR1 MNHEY and CDR2 SVGAGI. The CDR3 has 15 amino acids. The germline V and J ends were trimmed by 10 bases and 0 bases, with 17 bases remaining between them. The CDR3 DNA sequence: TGTGCCACTCGGAGGTCCGGGGATAGCACAGATACGCAGTATTTT. It encodes CATRRSGDSTDTQYF.

The chain combines TRBV19 with TRBJ1-2; D call uncertain. The CDR3 spans 13 residues. The germline V gene has CDR1 LNHDA and CDR2 SQIVND (reference sequence). Trimming stripped 4 bases from V and 2 bases from J, with 8 bases between. The CDR3 loop is CASSKIGNYGYTF. The CDR3 coding sequence is TGTGCCAGTAGTAAGATCGGAAACTATGGCTACACCTTC.

The V and J genes are TRBV4-1 and TRBJ2-5; TRBD2 might be the D (6 bases). The ends were cut back, 0 bases at V and 8 bases at J, with 19 bases in the middle. CDR1 is MGHRA and CDR2 is YSYEKL in the germline V gene. The CDR3 contains 16 residues. This CDR3 is CASSQDGSAGWDTQYF. The CDR3 bases are TGCGCCAGCAGCCAAGACGGCAGTGCGGGATGGGATACCCAGTACTTC.

The chain couples TRBV4-1 to TRBJ1-3; TRBD1 aligns across 8 bases. CDR3 length: 16 residues. The germline gives CDR1 MGHRA, CDR2 YSYEKL. Trimming took 1 base from V and 2 from J; bases not matched to a gene: 4. The CDR3 loop is CASSQGWGQAGNTIYF. CDR3 nucleotides: TGCGCCAGCAGCCAAGGCTGGGGACAGGCTGGAAACACCATATATTTT.

The chain combines TRBV19 with TRBJ1-2; D gene uncertain. Germline assignment: CDR1 LNHDA and CDR2 SQIVND (reference sequence). The ends were cut back, 1 base at V and 4 bases at J, with 7 bases in the middle. CDR3 length equals 13 residues. Here the CDR3 reads CASSIGLGYGYTF. CDR3 sequence (DNA): TGTGCCAGTAGTATAGGGTTGGGCTATGGCTACACCTTC.

The V gene is TRBV4-2, the J gene TRBJ2-1; D is ambiguous. V was shortened by 0 bases and J by 0 bases, with 6 bases between the two germline ends. The CDR3 covers 15 residues. Germline V lookup: CDR1 LGHNA, CDR2 YNFKEQ. The CDR3 sequence: CASSQETNSYNEQFF. In DNA, the CDR3 is TGTGCCAGCAGCCAAGAAACTAACTCCTACAATGAGCAGTTCTTC.

The chain uses TRBV11-2 and TRBJ2-7; TRBD2 aligns across 9 bases. Unmatched junction bases numbered 11, after V lost 5 bases and J lost 9 bases. Germline CDR1 is SGHAT and CDR2 is FQNNGV. This CDR3 has 14 residues. The CDR3 sequence: CASSPEGGRGVQYF. The CDR3 DNA is TGTGCCAGCAGCCCCGAAGGCGGGAGGGGAGTGCAGTACTTC.

V gene TRBV4-2 combines with J gene TRBJ1-3; D gene ambiguous. Between the trimmed V and J ends, which lost 1 base and 4 bases, there was a span of 8 bases. CDR3 length: 14 residues. The germline CDR1 and CDR2 sequences are LGHNA and YNFKEQ. This CDR3 reads CASSQGSDGNTIYF. CDR3 nucleotide sequence: TGTGCCAGCAGCCAAGGGTCCGACGGAAACACCATATATTTT.

The table lists this clone with a count of one. The chain is built from TRBV30 and TRBJ1-2; D perhaps matches TRBD1 (6 bases). This CDR3 region has 12 residues. Trimming left V 1 base short and J 7 bases short, with 10 bases between. From germline, CDR1 is GTSNPN and CDR2 SVGIG (reference sequence). In DNA, the CDR3 is TGTGCCTGGAGTGAACCGACAGGTGGCTACACCTTC. It translates to CAWSEPTGGYTF.

In this sample, this clone turned up once. The V call is TRBV6-5, the J call TRBJ1-6; D gene ambiguous. The CDR3 spans 15 residues. V was pared by 0 bases and J by 13 bases, with 16 bases between. In germline, CDR1 is MNHEY, CDR2 SVGAGI. The DNA of the CDR3 is TGTGCCAGCAGTTACTCTGGCAGGTTGGGATTCCCCCTCCACTTT. Translating gives CASSYSGRLGFPLHF.

The rearrangement joins TRBV4-2 to TRBJ1-1; D ambiguous. V lost 1 base and J 0 bases, leaving 6 bases between the germline ends. The length of the CDR3 is 14 residues. The germline CDR1 and CDR2 sequences are LGHNA and YNFKEQ. Here the CDR3 reads CASSQGALNTEAFF. The CDR3 DNA is TGTGCCAGCAGCCAAGGAGCCTTGAACACTGAAGCTTTCTTT.

The chain links TRBV25-1 to TRBJ2-3; the match to TRBD2 covers 10 bases. The CDR3 is made up of 16 amino acids. The V gene end was trimmed by 3 bases and the J gene end by 2 bases; junction bases not matched to a gene: 5. Germline loops: CDR1 MGHDK, CDR2 SYGVNS. Here the CDR3 DNA reads TGTGCCAGCAGTGATTCGCTAGCGGGGGTCACAGATACGCAGTATTTT. Amino acid sequence: CASSDSLAGVTDTQYF.

This clone was picked up one time. The J gene is TRBJ1-3, the V gene TRBV5-1; D gene uncertain. Looked up from germline, CDR1 is SGHRS and CDR2 is YFSETQ. The CDR3 length is 15 residues. V was clipped by 4 bases and J by 0 bases, with 11 bases between them. The CDR3 nucleotides are TGCGCCAGCAGCCAGTCCAGTTACTCTGGAAACACCATATATTTT. Amino acid sequence: CASSQSSYSGNTIYF.

The chain carries TRBV19 and TRBJ2-3; D ambiguous. V was cut by 6 bases and J by 0 bases, with 10 bases left in between. Germline-derived CDR1 and CDR2 are LNHDA and SQIVND (reference sequence). The CDR3 has 14 residues. Here the CDR3 reads CASSDLGSTDTQYF. In DNA, the CDR3 is TGTGCCAGTAGCGACTTGGGAAGCACAGATACGCAGTATTTT.

This sequence joins TRBV21-1 and TRBJ2-7; the table's D call, TRBD1, was not checked against the DNA. TRBV21-1 is reported as a pseudogene. The CDR3 length is 17 residues. The CDR3 reads CASSKARFPGGIYEQYF. In DNA, the CDR3 is TGTGCCAGCAGCAAAGCACGGTTTCCAGGGGGAATCTACGAGCAGTACTTC.

This chain links TRBV16 with TRBJ1-4, with a weak D call TRBD1 (6 bases). The germline V gene has CDR1 KGHSY and CDR2 FQNENV. V shed 0 bases and J shed 16 bases, with 15 bases lying between them. CDR3 length: 13 amino acids. Written as DNA, the CDR3 is TGTGCCAGCAGCCAATCGGGGGCATCGGACTCGTTTTTT. This gives the protein CASSQSGASDSFF.

This clone was counted a single time. The chain recombines TRBV14 with TRBJ2-7; 11 nucleotides align to TRBD2. V gave up 4 bases and J gave up 3 bases; unmatched junction bases: 20. CDR3 size: 20 residues. Germline CDR1 is SGHDN and CDR2 is FVKESK. CDR3 loop: CASSLGMSILTSGRNYEQYF. Written as DNA, the CDR3 is TGTGCCAGCAGCCTGGGAATGAGCATCTTAACTAGCGGGAGAAACTACGAGCAGTACTTC.

This chain joins TRBV7-9 and TRBJ2-5; D gene unclear. The CDR3 extends over 13 amino acids. From germline, CDR1 is SEHNR and CDR2 FQNEAQ (reference sequence). V was shortened by 5 bases and J by 2 bases, with 9 bases between the two germline ends. As DNA, the CDR3 is TGTGCCAGCAGCCTCGGTATACAAGAGACCCAGTACTTC. It encodes CASSLGIQETQYF.

This chain uses TRBV5-1 with TRBJ2-7; D not resolved. V was shortened by 4 bases and J by 3 bases, with 5 bases between the two germline ends. Germline CDR1 is SGHRS and CDR2 is YFSETQ. The CDR3 consists of 11 residues. The CDR3 bases are TGCGCCAGCAGCATGAACTACGAGCAGTACTTC. Its protein product is CASSMNYEQYF.